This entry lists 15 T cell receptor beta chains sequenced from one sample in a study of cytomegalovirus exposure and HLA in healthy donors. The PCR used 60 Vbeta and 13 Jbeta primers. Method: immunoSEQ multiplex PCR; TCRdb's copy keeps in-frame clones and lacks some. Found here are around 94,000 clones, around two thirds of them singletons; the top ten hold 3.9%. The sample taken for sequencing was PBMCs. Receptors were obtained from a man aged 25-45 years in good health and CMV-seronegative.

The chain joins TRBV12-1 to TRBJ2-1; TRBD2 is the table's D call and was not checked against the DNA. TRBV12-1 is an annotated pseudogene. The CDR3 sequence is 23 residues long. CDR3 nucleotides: TGTGCCAGCGGCTTTGATATCTCCCGGTCTCGGGTGTCCGAGCGGGAGTACAGAAATGAGCAGTTCTTC. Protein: CASGFDISRSRVSEREYRNEQFF.

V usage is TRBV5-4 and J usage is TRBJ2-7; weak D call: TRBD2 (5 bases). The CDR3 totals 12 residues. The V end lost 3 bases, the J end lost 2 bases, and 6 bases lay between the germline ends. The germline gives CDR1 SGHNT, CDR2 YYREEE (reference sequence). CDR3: CASSSGAYEQYF. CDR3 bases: TGTGCCAGCAGCTCCGGGGCCTACGAGCAGTACTTC.

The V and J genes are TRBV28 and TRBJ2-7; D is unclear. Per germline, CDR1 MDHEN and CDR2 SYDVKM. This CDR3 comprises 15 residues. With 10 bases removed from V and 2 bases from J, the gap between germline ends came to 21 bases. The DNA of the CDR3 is TGTGCCACCAAAGCGTCCCAACTCGCCCCCTACGAGCAGTACTTC. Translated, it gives CATKASQLAPYEQYF.

CDR3 loop: CASTSKTSTDTQYF. CDR3 nucleotides: TGTGCCAGTACTAGCAAAACTAGCACAGATACGCAGTATTTT. The genes are TRBV2 and TRBJ2-3, with D perhaps TRBD2 (6 bases). This CDR3 is built from 14 residues. V lost 9 bases and J lost 0, with 13 bases in between. CDR1 is SNHLY, CDR2 FYNNEI, per germline.

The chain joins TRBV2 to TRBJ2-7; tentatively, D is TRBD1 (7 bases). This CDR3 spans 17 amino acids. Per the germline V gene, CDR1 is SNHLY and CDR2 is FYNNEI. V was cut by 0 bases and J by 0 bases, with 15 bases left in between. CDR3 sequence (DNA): TGTGCCAGCAGTGAAGCGCTTCAGGGGGGAAGCTCCTACGAGCAGTACTTC. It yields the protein CASSEALQGGSSYEQYF.

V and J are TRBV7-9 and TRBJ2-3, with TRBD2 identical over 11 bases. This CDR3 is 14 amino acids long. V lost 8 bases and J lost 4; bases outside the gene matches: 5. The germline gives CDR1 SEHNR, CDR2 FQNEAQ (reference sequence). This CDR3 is CASLLAGVSDTQYF. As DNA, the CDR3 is TGTGCCAGCTTACTAGCGGGAGTTTCAGATACGCAGTATTTT.

The CDR3 is CASSLVGQAASGANVLTF. The CDR3 DNA reads as TGTGCCAGCAGCTTAGTTGGCCAGGCCGCGTCTGGGGCCAACGTCCTGACTTTC. The chain uses TRBV7-9 and TRBJ2-6; D uncertain. Trimming left V 1 base short and J 1 base short, with 14 bases between. The CDR3 covers 18 residues. Germline V gives CDR1 SEHNR, CDR2 FQNEAQ (reference sequence).

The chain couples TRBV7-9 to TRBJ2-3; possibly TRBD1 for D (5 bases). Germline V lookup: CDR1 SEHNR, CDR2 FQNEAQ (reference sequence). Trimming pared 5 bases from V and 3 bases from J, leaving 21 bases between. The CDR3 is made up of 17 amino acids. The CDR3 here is CASSPTGPQIETDTQYF. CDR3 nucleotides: TGTGCCAGCAGCCCTACAGGACCCCAGATAGAGACAGATACGCAGTATTTT.

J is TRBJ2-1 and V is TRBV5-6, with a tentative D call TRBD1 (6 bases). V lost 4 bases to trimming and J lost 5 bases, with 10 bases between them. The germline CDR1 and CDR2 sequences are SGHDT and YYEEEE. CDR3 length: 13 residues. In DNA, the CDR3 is TGTGCCAGCAGCCCAGGGGCAAACAATGAGCAGTTCTTC. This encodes CASSPGANNEQFF. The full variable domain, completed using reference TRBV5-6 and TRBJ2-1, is DAGVTQSPTHLIKTRGQQVTLRCSPKSGHDTVSWYQQALGQGPQFIFQYYEEEERQRGNFPDRFSGHQFPNYSSELNVNALLLGDSALYLCASSPGANNEQFFGPGTRLTVL.

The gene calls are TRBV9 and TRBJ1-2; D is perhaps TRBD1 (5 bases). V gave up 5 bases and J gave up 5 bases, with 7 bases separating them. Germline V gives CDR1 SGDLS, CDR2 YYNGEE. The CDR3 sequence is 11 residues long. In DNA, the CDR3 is TGTGCCAGCAGAAGGGGATATGGCTACACCTTC. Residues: CASRRGYGYTF.

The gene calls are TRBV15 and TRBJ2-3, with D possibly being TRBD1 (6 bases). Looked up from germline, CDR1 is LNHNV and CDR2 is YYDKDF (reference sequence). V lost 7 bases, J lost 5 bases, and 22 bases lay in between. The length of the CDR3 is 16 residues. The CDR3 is CATTHTGSLWEDTQYF. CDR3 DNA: TGTGCCACCACCCATACAGGGTCGTTGTGGGAAGATACGCAGTATTTT.

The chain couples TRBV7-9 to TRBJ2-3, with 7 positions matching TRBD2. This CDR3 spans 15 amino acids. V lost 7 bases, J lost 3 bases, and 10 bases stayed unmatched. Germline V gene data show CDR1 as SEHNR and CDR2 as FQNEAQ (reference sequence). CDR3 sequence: CASTVLGRETDTQYF. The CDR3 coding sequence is TGTGCCAGCACCGTACTAGGGCGGGAGACAGATACGCAGTATTTT.

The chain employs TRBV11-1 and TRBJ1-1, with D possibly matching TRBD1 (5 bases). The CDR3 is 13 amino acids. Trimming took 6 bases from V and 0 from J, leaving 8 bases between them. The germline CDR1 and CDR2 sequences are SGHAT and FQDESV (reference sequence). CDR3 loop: CASREQVNTEAFF. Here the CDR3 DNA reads TGTGCCAGCAGGGAACAGGTGAACACTGAAGCTTTCTTT.

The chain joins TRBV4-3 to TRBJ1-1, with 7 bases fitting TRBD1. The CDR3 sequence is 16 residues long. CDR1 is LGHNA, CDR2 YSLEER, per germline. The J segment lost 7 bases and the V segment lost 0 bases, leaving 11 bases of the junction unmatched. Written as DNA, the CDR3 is TGCGCCAGCAGCCAAGAATGGAGGGGGCTGGGCCTTGAAGCTTTCTTT. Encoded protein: CASSQEWRGLGLEAFF.

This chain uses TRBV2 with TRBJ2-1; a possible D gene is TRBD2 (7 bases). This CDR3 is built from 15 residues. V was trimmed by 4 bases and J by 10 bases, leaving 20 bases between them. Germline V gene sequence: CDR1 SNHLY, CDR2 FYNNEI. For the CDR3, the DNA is TGTGCCAGCAGTGTAAGGGGGGGGGAATCAGGAGAGCAGTTCTTC. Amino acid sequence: CASSVRGGESGEQFF.